This TCR beta chain was recovered during a study of response to subunit inactivated influenza vaccine. TCRdb analysed the RT-PCR reads with MiXCR anew, one entry per CDR3 protein. The sample consists of about 830,000 distinct CDR3 sequences, roughly 20% of them appearing once. V was shortened by 3 bases and J by 0 bases, with 9 bases between the two germline ends. CDR1 and CDR2 (germline): KGHSH, LQKENI. CDR3 length: 15 residues. The TCR originated in a man aged 45-65 years who received an inactivated influenza vaccine. The source was PBMCs from blood, collected 5 days after vaccination. The chain couples TRBV18 to TRBJ2-1; D not certain. In DNA, the CDR3 is TGTGCCAGCTCACCCTTGAGTAGCTCCTACAATGAGCAGTTCTTC. Translating gives CASSPLSSSYNEQFF.